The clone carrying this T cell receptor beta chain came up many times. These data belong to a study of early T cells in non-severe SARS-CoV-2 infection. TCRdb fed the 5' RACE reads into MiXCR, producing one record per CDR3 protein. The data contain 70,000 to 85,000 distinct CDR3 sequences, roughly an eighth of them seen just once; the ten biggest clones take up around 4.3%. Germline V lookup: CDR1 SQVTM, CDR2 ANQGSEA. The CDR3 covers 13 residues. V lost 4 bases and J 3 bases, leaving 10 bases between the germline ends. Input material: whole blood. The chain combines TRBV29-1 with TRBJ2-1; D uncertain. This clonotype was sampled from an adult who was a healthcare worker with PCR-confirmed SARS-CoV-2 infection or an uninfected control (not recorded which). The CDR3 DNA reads TGCAGCGTTGTCGTAGGGATCTACAATGAGCAGTTCTTC. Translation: CSVVVGIYNEQFF.